The 4 T cell receptor beta chains in this list originate from one sample, sequenced in a study of post-analysis software for immune sequencing data (dated by TCRdb to between 2015 and 2016). General study outcomes and caveats: Significantly higher frequencies in patients than in controls were found for roughly 5 TRBV segments, including TRBV5-6, TRBV5-1 and TRBV20-1.

No antigen has been assigned to these receptors. Library preparation used PCR. The run used an Illumina HiSeq 2500. To reduce PCR and sequencing biases, unique molecular identifiers were incorporated into the TCR beta cDNA libraries. TCRdb redid the processing of the public reads, applying fastp at Q25 and MiXCR, and retained in-frame beta chains. Every distinct CDR3 protein forms one entry, paired with its most common genes and DNA. Recorded for this sample are about 430,000 distinct CDR3 sequences; less than 40% of them occurred a single time. The top ten hold 6.5% to 8% of the sample. The sequenced sample consisted of blood. The receptor source for this set is a girl aged 2-10 years with multiple sclerosis.

The chain links TRBV4-1 to TRBJ2-1; D not resolved. Germline V lookup: CDR1 MGHRA, CDR2 YSYEKL. This CDR3 has 20 amino acids. V gave up 0 bases and J gave up 0 bases, with 21 bases separating them. The CDR3 spells CASSQDGFYQRPSSYNEQFF. CDR3 nucleotide sequence: TGCGCCAGCAGCCAAGATGGGTTTTATCAGCGACCGAGCTCCTACAATGAGCAGTTCTTC.

V gene TRBV25-1 combines with J gene TRBJ2-5, with a tentative D call TRBD2 (5 bases). The CDR3 is 13 amino acids. The V end was cut by 6 bases, the J end by 4 bases, with 12 bases between. Per germline, CDR1 MGHDK and CDR2 SYGVNS. The CDR3 coding sequence is TGTGCCAGCAGACAGCCGGGAAGAGAGACCCAGTACTTC. Protein sequence: CASRQPGRETQYF.

The J gene is TRBJ2-3, the V gene TRBV12-3 or TRBV12-4; the D is unclear. Trimming removed 3 bases from V and 0 bases from J, with 13 bases in between. The CDR3 is made up of 16 amino acids. The CDR3 DNA is TGTGCCAGCAGTTTCTTGGGTACTTCTAGCACAGATACGCAGTATTTT. Translation: CASSFLGTSSTDTQYF.

This clonotype has just a few counts. The V call is TRBV20-1, the J call TRBJ1-2, with a possible D match to TRBD1 (6 bases). From germline, CDR1 is DFQATT and CDR2 SNEGSKA (reference sequence). V lost 3 bases and J lost 1, with 9 bases in between. The CDR3 contains 13 residues. The CDR3 spells CSASRGYNYGYTF. The CDR3 DNA sequence: TGCAGTGCTAGCAGGGGATATAACTATGGCTACACCTTC.